Following are 30 T cell receptor beta chains from one sample sequenced in a study of CD8 T cells in Susac syndrome. With random hexamers, reverse transcription was performed on about 0.5 to 1 ug of RNA. TCRdb processed the immunoSEQ multiplex PCR reads anew with MiXCR; each CDR3 protein has one entry. The profile shows about 200,000 distinct CDR3 sequences, 91% of them singletons. Sequenced material: CD4+ T cells from PBMCs. The receptor source for this set is a human donor with Susac syndrome.

The chain employs TRBV19 and TRBJ2-4; 7 bases are shared with TRBD1. CDR3 size: 17 residues. Trimming cost V 0 bases and J 2 bases; bases outside gene matches: 7. Germline V gene lookup returns CDR1 LNHDA and CDR2 SQIVND (reference sequence). DNA of the CDR3: TGTGCCAGTAGTATAGACCCTCGACAGGGCCCCAAAAACATTCAGTACTTC. Protein sequence: CASSIDPRQGPKNIQYF.

The J gene is TRBJ2-3, the V gene TRBV2; no reliable D call. CDR1 is SNHLY and CDR2 is FYNNEI in the germline V gene. The CDR3 runs to 12 residues. The V and J ends lost 11 bases and 0 bases respectively, with 9 bases between them. Written as DNA, the CDR3 is TGTGCCGGAAAAGCTAGCACAGATACGCAGTATTTT. Translated, it gives CAGKASTDTQYF.

The chain has TRBV28 and TRBJ2-1, with 8 bases aligning to TRBD2. The CDR3 spans 15 residues. Trimming cost V 6 bases and J 1 base; bases outside gene matches: 5. CDR1 and CDR2 from the germline V gene are MDHEN and SYDVKM. CDR3 nucleotide sequence: TGTGCCAGCAGAAATACGGGAGGGTCCTACAATGAGCAGTTCTTC. Its translation is CASRNTGGSYNEQFF.

This clonotype has a handful of counts. In DNA, the CDR3 is TGTGCCAGCAGTTACACTAGCGGGATCTACGAGCAGTACTTC. This sequence encodes CASSYTSGIYEQYF. The V gene is TRBV7-2, the J gene TRBJ2-7; 10 bases match TRBD2. CDR1 and CDR2 from the germline V gene are SGHTA and FQGNSA. Trimming took 6 bases from V and 3 from J; bases not matched to a gene: 5. This CDR3 contains 14 residues. The full variable domain, completed using reference TRBV7-2 and TRBJ2-7, is GAGVSQSPSNKVTEKGKDVELRCDPISGHTALYWYRQSLGQGLEFLIYFQGNSAPDKSGLPSDRFSAERTGGSVSTLTIQRTQQEDSAVYLCASSYTSGIYEQYFGPGTRLTVT.

This chain joins TRBV11-3 and TRBJ2-1, with D possibly called TRBD1 or TRBD2 (5 bases each). Germline CDR1 and CDR2: SGHNT and YENEEA. V lost 3 bases to trimming and J lost 0 bases, with 18 bases between them. The CDR3 totals 18 residues. The CDR3 sequence: CASSLGRVAYSSYNEQFF. In DNA, the CDR3 is TGTGCCAGCAGCTTGGGGCGGGTAGCTTACAGCTCCTACAATGAGCAGTTCTTC.

The V gene is TRBV30, the J gene TRBJ1-1; D not certain. The CDR3 sequence is 14 residues long. The V end lost 4 bases, the J end lost 2 bases, and 14 bases lay between the germline ends. Per the germline V gene, CDR1 is GTSNPN and CDR2 is SVGIG (reference sequence). The CDR3 sequence: CAWKANPENTEAFF. CDR3 coding DNA: TGTGCCTGGAAGGCGAACCCGGAAAACACTGAAGCTTTCTTT.

This clonotype appeared once. J is TRBJ1-5 and V is TRBV5-1; D may be TRBD1 (5 bases). The V gene lost 0 bases and the J gene lost 3 bases, with 10 bases spanning the gap. Germline V CDR1 and CDR2: SGHRS, YFSETQ. This CDR3 spans 15 amino acids. The CDR3 DNA reads TGCGCCAGCAGCTTGGTCCCAGGGAACAATCAGCCCCAGCATTTT. It encodes CASSLVPGNNQPQHF.

The chain carries TRBV5-4 and TRBJ2-7; either TRBD1 or TRBD2 may supply D (5 bases each). Germline V gene sequence: CDR1 SGHNT, CDR2 YYREEE (reference sequence). The CDR3 loop spans 14 amino acids. Trimming pared 0 bases from V and 2 bases from J, leaving 9 bases between. CDR3: CASSLAGATYEQYF. In DNA form, the CDR3 reads TGTGCCAGCAGCTTGGCCGGGGCCACCTACGAGCAGTACTTC.

CDR3 loop: CASSSRTYNEQFF. The CDR3 DNA follows: TGCGCCAGCAGCTCCCGGACCTACAATGAGCAGTTCTTC. The chain combines TRBV5-1 with TRBJ2-1; D unclear. Germline CDR1 SGHRS, CDR2 YFSETQ. V was pared by 3 bases and J by 2 bases, with 6 bases between. This CDR3 is built from 13 residues.

This chain links TRBV30 with TRBJ1-1; TRBD1 is a possible D gene (6 bases). The CDR3 extends over 12 amino acids. V lost 8 bases, J lost 4 bases, and 14 bases lay in between. CDR1 and CDR2 from the germline V gene are GTSNPN and SVGIG (reference sequence). The CDR3: CAEERGSTEAFF. CDR3 DNA: TGTGCCGAAGAGAGGGGGAGCACTGAAGCTTTCTTT. Supplemented by reference TRBV30 and TRBJ1-1, the full variable domain reads SQTIHQWPATLVQPVGSPLSLECTVEGTSNPNLYWYRQAAGRGLQLLFYSVGIGQISSEVPQNLSASRPQDRQFILSSKKLLLSDSGFYLCAEERGSTEAFFGQGTRLTVV.

The chain employs TRBV28 and TRBJ1-1; D may be TRBD1 (5 bases). The CDR3 loop spans 15 amino acids. Germline-derived CDR1 and CDR2 are MDHEN and SYDVKM. V was trimmed by 2 bases and J by 5 bases, leaving 15 bases between them. Here the CDR3 DNA reads TGTGCCAGCAGTTTAAACGCATGGGGGGAGACTGAAGCTTTCTTT. Protein product: CASSLNAWGETEAFF.

The rearrangement uses TRBV28 and TRBJ2-7; 13 bases line up with TRBD2. The CDR3 totals 15 residues. Germline CDR1 reads MDHEN; CDR2 reads SYDVKM. Unmatched junction bases numbered 0, after V lost 3 bases and J lost 1 base. The CDR3 loop reads CASSLTSGGSYEQYF. In nucleotides, the CDR3 is TGTGCCAGCAGTTTGACTAGCGGGGGGTCCTACGAGCAGTACTTC. The entire variable domain, with the rest obtained from reference TRBV28 and TRBJ2-7, is as follows: DVKVTQSSRYLVKRTGEKVFLECVQDMDHENMFWYRQDPGLGLRLIYFSYDVKMKEKGDIPEGYSVSREKKERFSLILESASTNQTSMYLCASSLTSGGSYEQYFGPGTRLTVT.

This chain links TRBV7-8 with TRBJ2-1; maybe TRBD1 (5 bases). Germline V gene data show CDR1 as SGHVS and CDR2 as FQNEAQ. CDR3 size: 17 residues. V dropped 2 bases and J dropped 7 bases, with 21 bases sitting between them. The CDR3 is CASSLKLGQTFRNEQFF. CDR3 DNA sequence: TGTGCCAGCAGCTTAAAACTGGGGCAGACCTTTAGAAATGAGCAGTTCTTC. The variable domain in full, with the rest retrieved from reference TRBV7-8 and TRBJ2-1, is GAGVSQSPRYKVAKRGQDVALRCDPISGHVSLFWYQQALGQGPEFLTYFQNEAQLDKSGLPSDRFFAERPEGSVSTLKIQRTQQEDSAVYLCASSLKLGQTFRNEQFFGPGTRLTVL.

The chain has TRBV7-2 and TRBJ1-2; 9 bases map to TRBD1. Germline assignment: CDR1 SGHTA and CDR2 FQGNSA. The CDR3 runs to 15 residues. Losses at the gene ends were 6 bases for V and 4 bases for J; bases not matched to a gene: 9. This CDR3 is CASREGQGLTYGYTF. CDR3 bases: TGTGCCAGCAGGGAAGGACAGGGGCTTACCTATGGCTACACCTTC.

The rearrangement uses TRBV5-1 and TRBJ1-2; D ambiguous. The CDR3 totals 14 residues. Trimming removed 5 bases at V and 0 bases at J, with 11 bases between. The germline CDR1 and CDR2 sequences are SGHRS and YFSETQ. The CDR3 sequence: CASSQGRSNYGYTF. As DNA, the CDR3 is TGCGCCAGCAGTCAAGGCAGATCTAACTATGGCTACACCTTC. Variable domain in full (rest from reference TRBV5-1 and TRBJ1-2): KAGVTQTPRYLIKTRGQQVTLSCSPISGHRSVSWYQQTPGQGLQFLFEYFSETQRNKGNFPGRFSGRQFSNSRSEMNVSTLELGDSALYLCASSQGRSNYGYTFGSGTRLTVV.

This clonotype appeared once. The V call is TRBV5-1, the J call TRBJ2-1, with D possibly being TRBD2 (6 bases). This CDR3 is 12 amino acids long. Trimming took off 1 base at V and 9 bases at J, with 8 bases between the two ends. Germline CDR1 and CDR2: SGHRS and YFSETQ. CDR3 protein: CASSLFSGEQFF. CDR3 bases: TGCGCCAGCAGCTTGTTTAGCGGTGAGCAGTTCTTC.

This sequence joins TRBV3-1 and TRBJ2-5, with TRBD2 matching over 8 bases. Germline V gene lookup returns CDR1 LGHDT and CDR2 YNNKEL (reference sequence). Trimming at V came to 4 bases and at J to 5 bases, leaving 18 bases not matched to a gene. The CDR3 runs to 18 residues. CDR3 in DNA: TGTGCCAGCAGCCCCTCCGTCGCGGGGGGCCTAAGGCGGGAGACCCAGTACTTC. Its protein product is CASSPSVAGGLRRETQYF.

The chain employs TRBV3-1 and TRBJ2-7, with D maybe TRBD1 (6 bases). Deletions cut 6 bases from V and 7 bases from J, with 13 bases between. Germline lookup yields CDR1 LGHDT and CDR2 YNNKEL (reference sequence). CDR3 size: 12 residues. The CDR3 nucleotides read TGTGCCAGCAGTACAGGGAAGGTAGAGCAGTACTTC. Protein: CASSTGKVEQYF.

This chain links TRBV5-6 with TRBJ2-7; the D is unclear. V lost 3 bases to trimming and J lost 2 bases, with 9 bases between them. The germline V gene has CDR1 SGHDT and CDR2 YYEEEE. The CDR3 is 13 residues long. The CDR3 DNA is TGTGCCAGCAGCTCTACTTGGACCTACGAGCAGTACTTC. It yields the protein CASSSTWTYEQYF.

The chain couples TRBV12-3 or TRBV12-4 to TRBJ2-2; D uncertain. This CDR3 region has 12 residues. The V gene lost 3 bases and the J gene lost 4 bases, with 3 bases spanning the gap. The CDR3 is CASSFVTGELFF. The CDR3 DNA reads TGTGCCAGCAGTTTTGTCACCGGGGAGCTGTTTTTT.

The chain combines TRBV18 with TRBJ2-7; no firm D call. V was trimmed by 1 base and J by 2 bases, leaving 12 bases between them. This CDR3 comprises 15 residues. CDR1 and CDR2 (germline): KGHSH, LQKENI. CDR3 DNA: TGTGCCAGCTCACCACGTAACAGTCTAACCTACGAGCAGTACTTC. It translates to CASSPRNSLTYEQYF.

The chain employs TRBV20-1 and TRBJ2-5, with TRBD1 matching 7 bases. Losses at the gene ends were 6 bases for V and 1 base for J; bases not matched to a gene: 8. Germline CDR1 and CDR2: DFQATT and SNEGSKA (reference sequence). CDR3 length equals 14 residues. CDR3 protein: CSASRQGPQETQYF. DNA of the CDR3: TGCAGTGCCAGCAGACAGGGACCCCAAGAGACCCAGTACTTC.

This rearrangement joins TRBV3-1 to TRBJ2-3; no clear D gene. This CDR3 comprises 17 residues. CDR1 and CDR2 (germline): LGHDT, YNNKEL (reference sequence). V was shortened by 4 bases and J by 0 bases, with 17 bases between the two germline ends. CDR3 DNA: TGTGCCAGCAGCCTAGACCCGTTTGCGGCCAGCACAGATACGCAGTATTTT. Protein: CASSLDPFAASTDTQYF.

The CDR3 protein is CSVRDRGFGETQYF. CDR3 DNA: TGCAGCGTCCGGGACAGGGGTTTCGGAGAGACCCAGTACTTC. The chain joins TRBV29-1 to TRBJ2-5, with 10 bases lining up with TRBD1. Germline trimming cut 6 bases from V and 4 bases from J; bases unmatched to any gene: 8. Germline-derived CDR1 and CDR2 are SQVTM and ANQGSEA. There are 14 residues in the CDR3.

This chain joins TRBV7-2 and TRBJ2-5; no firm D call. The CDR3 has 13 amino acids. Germline V gives CDR1 SGHTA, CDR2 FQGNSA. Trimming took 4 bases from V and 5 from J, leaving 11 bases between them. CDR3 region: CASSYVLGETQYF. As DNA, the CDR3 is TGTGCCAGCAGCTACGTTTTAGGCGAGACCCAGTACTTC. Variable domain in full (rest from reference TRBV7-2 and TRBJ2-5): GAGVSQSPSNKVTEKGKDVELRCDPISGHTALYWYRQSLGQGLEFLIYFQGNSAPDKSGLPSDRFSAERTGGSVSTLTIQRTQQEDSAVYLCASSYVLGETQYFGPGTRLLVL.

The chain joins TRBV30 to TRBJ1-4, with 7 bases identical to TRBD1. CDR1 GTSNPN and CDR2 SVGIG come from the germline V gene (reference sequence). V shed 0 bases and J 4 bases; nucleotides not matched to a gene: 5. This CDR3 spans 15 amino acids. The CDR3 nucleotides read TGTGCCTGGAGTGTCGGGACAGCCAATAATGAAAAACTGTTTTTT. Encoded protein: CAWSVGTANNEKLFF.

This chain links TRBV5-1 with TRBJ1-2, with 7 bases matching TRBD1. CDR3 length: 16 amino acids. Germline V gene lookup returns CDR1 SGHRS and CDR2 YFSETQ. V was clipped by 4 bases and J by 5 bases; unmatched bases: 14. The CDR3 loop is CASSLRVGTAHYGYTF. As DNA, the CDR3 is TGCGCCAGCAGCCTTCGAGTCGGGACAGCTCATTATGGCTACACCTTC.

This chain uses TRBV5-1 with TRBJ2-1; D not certain. CDR3 size: 12 residues. The ends were cut back, 2 bases at V and 5 bases at J, with 5 bases in the middle. Germline CDR1 SGHRS, CDR2 YFSETQ. CDR3 in amino acids: CASSFLHNEQFF. For the CDR3, the DNA is TGCGCCAGCAGCTTTTTACACAATGAGCAGTTCTTC.

A few counts support this clonotype. V and J are TRBV12-3 or TRBV12-4 and TRBJ2-7, with a weak D call TRBD2 (5 bases). This CDR3 region has 12 residues. The V end lost 1 base, the J end lost 6 bases, and 7 bases lay between the germline ends. The CDR3 sequence: CASSLDGIEQYF. In nucleotides, the CDR3 is TGTGCCAGCAGTTTAGACGGGATCGAGCAGTACTTC.

The J gene is TRBJ1-5, the V gene TRBV2, with D hard to call. V was cut by 2 bases and J by 0 bases, with 14 bases left in between. There are 17 residues in the CDR3. CDR1 SNHLY and CDR2 FYNNEI come from the germline V gene. CDR3 sequence reads: CASSEFFGRFSNQPQHF. CDR3 in DNA: TGTGCCAGCAGTGAATTCTTTGGGCGGTTTAGCAATCAGCCCCAGCATTTT.